Listed below are T cell receptor beta chains from one sample, sequenced in a study of regulatory T cells in long-lasting Graves disease. Via MiXCR, TCRdb re-called the multiplex PCR reads, giving one row per CDR3 protein. Of about 470,000 distinct CDR3 sequences listed, about 22% were seen once; the top ten hold 7% to 9%. This specimen was peripheral blood mononuclear cells (PBMCs), taken when the disease was refractory, from a patient treated with antithyroid drugs. The receptors stem from a female donor with Graves disease. Each CDR3 is given with its conserved first and last residue. The D gene is left open where the match is weak. Size tells how often a clone was seen (once, few, many) or the class of an expanded clone, and some rows leave it out.

many	-	TRBV6-5	TRBJ2-7	TGTGCCAGCAGTTACTCGGGGCCTGGGCGGGACGCGGCCTACGAGCAGTACTTC	CASSYSGPGRDAAYEQYF
many	-	TRBV28	TRBJ2-5	TGTGCCAGCAGTATCCCTAACAGGGAAGAGACCCAGTACTTC	CASSIPNREETQYF
few	TRBD1	TRBV28	TRBJ1-6	TGTGCCAGCCGGGACAGGGGTTATTCACCCCTCCACTTT	CASRDRGYSPLHF
many	-	TRBV6-1	TRBJ1-6	TGTGCCAGCGGGCAGTTAGGCTCACCCCTCCACTTT	CASGQLGSPLHF
-	TRBD1	TRBV19	TRBJ1-4	TGTGCCAGTAGCCCCCAGGGGGCGGATGCTAATGAAAAACTGTTTTTT	CASSPQGADANEKLFF
-	-	TRBV14	TRBJ2-7	TGTGCCAGCAGCCGTCTAAGCGGAATGAGCTCCTACGAGCAGTACTTC	CASSRLSGMSSYEQYF
many	-	TRBV12-3/TRBV12-4	TRBJ2-5	TGTGCCAGCAGTCTGCCTAAGACCCAGTACTTC	CASSLPKTQYF
many	-	TRBV20-1	TRBJ2-7	TGCAGTGCTTACGACCACCACCAATCCTACGAGCAGTACTTC	CSAYDHHQSYEQYF
few	-	TRBV29-1	TRBJ1-5	TGCAGCGCTAGAATCGGGGGTGCCAATCAGCCCCAGCATTTT	CSARIGGANQPQHF
few	-	TRBV19	TRBJ1-2	TGTGCCAGTAGTATAGTGGGTAGAGGCTATGGCTACACCTTC	CASSIVGRGYGYTF
few	TRBD2	TRBV28	TRBJ2-1	TGTGCCAGCATTCGGACTAGCGGGGGGTACAATGAGCAGTTCTTC	CASIRTSGGYNEQFF
many	TRBD1	TRBV28	TRBJ1-2	TGTGCCAGCACCCTTGGGACAGGGAGGGACTATGGCTACACCTTC	CASTLGTGRDYGYTF
many	-	TRBV7-9	TRBJ2-7	TGTGCCAGCAGCCCCATGCGGGGGCCCTCCTACGAGCAGTACTTC	CASSPMRGPSYEQYF
-	TRBD1	TRBV5-8	TRBJ1-6	TGTGCCAGCAGCTCAAGGACAGGGGGGAATTCACCCCTCCACTTT	CASSSRTGGNSPLHF
-	-	TRBV10-3	TRBJ1-2	TGTGCCATCAGTGAGTCCCCGGCCCTCGGGACCTTC	CAISESPALGTF
many	-	TRBV28	TRBJ2-7	TGTGCCAGCAGTCTCCCCGCCTACGAGCAGTACTTC	CASSLPAYEQYF
few	-	TRBV3-1	TRBJ2-7	TGTGCCAGCAGCACCCCACGGACTCGAACCTACGAGCAGTACTTC	CASSTPRTRTYEQYF
-	-	TRBV19	TRBJ1-2	TGTGCCAGTAGTATAGATGCGGGGGCCTTCTATGGCTACACCTTC	CASSIDAGAFYGYTF
many	TRBD1	TRBV29-1	TRBJ1-2	TGCAGCGTTGGGGGACAGGGTTCTCCATCGTCCGGATATCGCTACACCTTC	CSVGGQGSPSSGYRYTF
-	TRBD1	TRBV28	TRBJ2-5	TGTACCAGCAGTTCCCGGGACAGGGCACAAGAGACCCAGTACTTC	CTSSSRDRAQETQYF
-	TRBD2	TRBV28	TRBJ2-1	TGTGCCAGCAGTCCCCCCCCAGCGGGGGGGCCTAGCAATGAGCAGTTCTTC	CASSPPPAGGPSNEQFF
-	-	TRBV5-4	TRBJ1-2	TGTGCCAGCAGCTTTAACCTCCCGGGACTCTATGGCTACACCTTC	CASSFNLPGLYGYTF
many	-	TRBV25-1	TRBJ2-5	TGTGCCAGCGGACCCACCGCTGTGGAGACCCAGTACTTC	CASGPTAVETQYF
-	-	TRBV4-3	TRBJ2-5	TGCGCCAGCAGCCAAGATAGGCGGCAGGGGGAGACCCAGTACTTC	CASSQDRRQGETQYF
-	TRBD1	TRBV4-1	TRBJ1-2	TGCGCCAGCAGCCACTATCCGGGACAGGCGATATATGGCTACACCTTC	CASSHYPGQAIYGYTF
many	-	TRBV4-1	TRBJ2-2	TGCGCCAGCAGCCAAGATGAGGCAGCGAACACCGGGGAGCTGTTTTTT	CASSQDEAANTGELFF
few	TRBD1	TRBV6-1	TRBJ2-7	TGTGCCAGCAGTCGTGACCCGGGACAGGGGACCCTGCAGTACTTC	CASSRDPGQGTLQYF
many	TRBD1	TRBV5-8	TRBJ1-4	TGTGCCAGCAGCGTAGGACAGGGATATAATGAAAAACTGTTTTTT	CASSVGQGYNEKLFF